Below, 3 T cell receptor beta chains from the same sample are listed, as sequenced in a study of T cells after yellow fever vaccination. TCRdb re-derived calls from the 5' RACE reads in MiXCR, one entry per CDR3 protein. The sample consists of around 600,000 distinct CDR3 sequences, about 12% of them appearing once. The material was PBMCs, obtained on the day of the yellow fever booster vaccination. Every receptor here comes from a man aged 25-40 years who received the YFV17D yellow fever vaccine.

A few counts support this clonotype. This chain joins TRBV27 and TRBJ2-3; D perhaps matches TRBD1 (5 bases). V was shortened by 4 bases and J by 2 bases, with 16 bases between the two germline ends. From germline, CDR1 is MNHEY and CDR2 SMNVEV (reference sequence). This CDR3 has 16 residues. This chain's CDR3 is CASSSTQDMTTDTQYF. DNA of the CDR3: TGTGCCAGCAGTTCCACACAGGATATGACCACAGATACGCAGTATTTT.

This clonotype appeared a few times. The chain carries TRBV29-1 and TRBJ1-1, with D possibly matching TRBD1 (6 bases). The CDR3 sequence is 14 residues long. V dropped 6 bases and J dropped 1 base, with 15 bases sitting between them. Germline V gene data show CDR1 as SQVTM and CDR2 as ANQGSEA. The CDR3 nucleotides read TGCAGCGTGGACCCGGGGGCGCGGAACACTGAAGCTTTCTTT. It yields the protein CSVDPGARNTEAFF.

The rearrangement links TRBV7-9 to TRBJ2-7, with 7 bases lining up with TRBD1. V lost 2 bases and J lost 4; bases outside the gene matches: 5. Germline V gene data show CDR1 as SEHNR and CDR2 as FQNEAQ (reference sequence). CDR3 length equals 14 residues. CDR3: CASSLSPGGYEQYF. Written as DNA, the CDR3 is TGTGCCAGCAGCTTATCGCCAGGGGGTTACGAGCAGTACTTC.